One sample yielded the 8 T cell receptor beta chains listed below, sequenced in a study of blood T cells in healthy people across ages. Primed by a sample-barcoded 5' primer and a J-beta primer mix, a second PCR proceeded for 7 to 11 cycles. Each CDR3 protein gets one entry after TCRdb re-called the 5' RACE reads with MiXCR. Seen here are about 650,000 distinct CDR3 sequences, around 32% observed once, and the top ten hold 15%. Material: blood. All receptors come from a woman of 80 years or more in good health.

The chain joins TRBV3-1 to TRBJ2-5; the D is unclear. The CDR3 contains 14 residues. Germline V gives CDR1 LGHDT, CDR2 YNNKEL (reference sequence). V was trimmed by 0 bases and J by 5 bases, leaving 10 bases between them. The CDR3 DNA sequence: TGTGCCAGCAGCCAAGATAAAGCCGCGGAGACCCAGTACTTC. It is translated as CASSQDKAAETQYF.

This rearrangement joins TRBV9 to TRBJ2-2, with 8 bases aligning to TRBD1. Trimming at V came to 0 bases and at J to 4 bases, leaving 2 bases not matched to a gene. Germline lookup yields CDR1 SGDLS and CDR2 YYNGEE. The CDR3 contains 15 residues. As DNA, the CDR3 is TGTGCCAGCAGCGTAGCTACAGGGGGCACCGGGGAGCTGTTTTTT. Translation: CASSVATGGTGELFF.

V and J are TRBV7-9 and TRBJ1-1; the D is unclear. This CDR3 contains 15 residues. Trimming took off 5 bases at V and 0 bases at J, with 13 bases between the two ends. Germline V gene lookup returns CDR1 SEHNR and CDR2 FQNEAQ (reference sequence). The CDR3 DNA reads as TGTGCCAGCAGCCCCTTTGGGCTTTTGAACACTGAAGCTTTCTTT. Translated, it gives CASSPFGLLNTEAFF. Variable domain in full (rest from reference TRBV7-9 and TRBJ1-1): DTGVSQNPRHKITKRGQNVTFRCDPISEHNRLYWYRQTLGQGPEFLTYFQNEAQLEKSRLLSDRFSAERPKGSFSTLEIQRTEQGDSAMYLCASSPFGLLNTEAFFGQGTRLTVV.

This clonotype came up a few times. This chain connects TRBV20-1 to TRBJ2-1, with 9 nucleotides matching TRBD2. The CDR3 is 14 amino acids. V lost 5 bases, J lost 9 bases, and 11 bases stayed unmatched. The germline gives CDR1 DFQATT, CDR2 SNEGSKA (reference sequence). The CDR3 DNA sequence: TGCAGTGCTTCGGGACTAGCCGGGTTCGGTGAGCAGTTCTTC. This gives the protein CSASGLAGFGEQFF.

On this clonotype itself: Given a much more abundant clone one base away, this may be a read error. The CDR3, as DNA: TGCAGTGCTAGAGCCGGACTATTTCCTCGTAGTGAGCAGTTCTTC. Translation: CSARAGLFPRSEQFF. The rearrangement uses TRBV20-1 and TRBJ2-1, with a possible D match to TRBD2 (6 bases). With 1 base removed from V and 9 bases from J, the gap between germline ends came to 19 bases. The CDR3 length is 15 residues. Germline V CDR1 and CDR2: DFQATT, SNEGSKA (reference sequence).

There are many counts of this clonotype. V and J are TRBV12-3 or TRBV12-4 and TRBJ2-7; 8 bases match TRBD2. V lost 3 bases to trimming and J lost 3 bases; unmatched junction nucleotides: 4. This CDR3 has 14 amino acids. CDR3 bases: TGTGCCAGCAGTTTCGGGACTAGGGGCTACGAGCAGTACTTC. Translated, it gives CASSFGTRGYEQYF.

This clonotype was counted between two and nine times. The rearrangement uses TRBV3-1 and TRBJ2-5; a possible D gene is TRBD2 (5 bases). Trimming cost V 1 base and J 5 bases, with 17 bases left between them. Per the germline V gene, CDR1 is LGHDT and CDR2 is YNNKEL (reference sequence). CDR3 length: 16 residues. The CDR3: CASSQGAAARGETQYF. DNA for the CDR3: TGTGCCAGCAGCCAAGGGGCGGCAGCTAGAGGGGAGACCCAGTACTTC.

The V call is TRBV29-1, the J call TRBJ2-7; 14 bases are a match to TRBD2. TRBJ2-5 matches the DNA end more closely, so the J call is doubtful. The CDR3 sequence is 15 residues long. Germline CDR1 and CDR2: SQVTM and ANQGSEA. This chain's CDR3 is CSVTRLAGGKETQYF. The CDR3 bases are TGCAGCGTTACTAGACTAGCGGGGGGGAAAGAGACCCAGTACTTC.